This TCR beta chain was recorded in a study of human T cells and chemical hapten exposure. General study findings and limits: Having alopecia, the donors may differ immunologically from healthy people. Significantly more large CDR3 similarity clusters were formed by expanded TCRs than by controls.

Indicated time point: patch test 2, 6 weeks after DPC sensitization. The treatment here: therapeutic diphenylcyclopropenone sensitization with weekly scalp DPC. Germline V gene lookup returns CDR1 KGHSH and CDR2 LQKENI. The length of the CDR3 is 15 residues. After removal of 3 bases from V and 7 bases from J, the junction contained 7 bases not matched to a gene. This clonotype was recorded at least ten times. Its antigen is as yet unknown. Attachment of unique molecular identifiers to individual cDNA molecules was performed in the library. A single record per CDR3 protein comes from TCRdb applying MiXCR to the RACE reads. The sample holds some 100,000 distinct CDR3 sequences; approximately 9.3% are singletons and the top ten take about 2%.

The receptor comes from a middle-aged woman with alopecia areata. Some clones in this sample may be carry-over from other donors' samples. This specimen consisted of whole blood, obtained in connection with sensitization to the hapten diphenylcyclopropenone (DPC). The V gene is TRBV18, the J gene TRBJ2-3; 10 nucleotides line up with TRBD2. CDR3 DNA sequence: TGTGCCAGCTCACCTGCAGCGGGAGGGGAGTATACGCAGTATTTT. It translates to CASSPAAGGEYTQYF.